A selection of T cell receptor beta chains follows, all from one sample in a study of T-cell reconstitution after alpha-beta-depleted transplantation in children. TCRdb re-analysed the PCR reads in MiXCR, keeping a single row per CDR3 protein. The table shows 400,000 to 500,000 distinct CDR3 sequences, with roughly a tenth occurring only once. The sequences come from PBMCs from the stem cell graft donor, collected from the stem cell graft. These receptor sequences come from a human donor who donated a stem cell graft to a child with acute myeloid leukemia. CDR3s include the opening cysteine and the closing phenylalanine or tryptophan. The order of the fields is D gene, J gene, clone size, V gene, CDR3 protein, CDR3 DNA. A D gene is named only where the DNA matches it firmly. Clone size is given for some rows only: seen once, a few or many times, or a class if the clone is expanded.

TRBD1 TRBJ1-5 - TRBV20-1 CSARSFPLPGQGNSNQPQHF TGCAGTGCTAGATCCTTCCCCCTTCCCGGACAGGGGAATAGCAATCAGCCCCAGCATTTT
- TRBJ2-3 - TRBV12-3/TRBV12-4 CASSLRSAEGDTQYF TGTGCCAGCAGTTTACGATCAGCGGAGGGAGATACGCAGTATTTT
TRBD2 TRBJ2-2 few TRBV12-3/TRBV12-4 CASSLGRLAGADGELFF TGTGCCAGCAGTTTAGGGAGACTAGCGGGGGCGGACGGGGAGCTGTTTTTT
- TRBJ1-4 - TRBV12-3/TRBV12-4 CASSLAGLNEKLFF TGTGCCAGCAGTTTAGCGGGGCTTAATGAAAAACTGTTTTTT
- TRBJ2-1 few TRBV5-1 CASSLGVGSRSYNEQFF TGCGCCAGCAGCTTGGGGGTGGGATCTCGCTCCTACAATGAGCAGTTCTTC
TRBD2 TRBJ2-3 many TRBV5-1 CASSLDGYSGLAQYF TGCGCCAGCAGCTTGGACGGATATAGCGGGCTGGCGCAGTATTTT
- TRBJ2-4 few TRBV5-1 CASSLVGSIPRDKNIQYF TGCGCCAGCAGCTTGGTAGGGAGTATCCCCAGGGATAAAAACATTCAGTACTTC
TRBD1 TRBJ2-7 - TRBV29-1 CSAGRTGLYEQYF TGCAGCGCCGGCCGGACAGGCCTCTACGAGCAGTACTTC
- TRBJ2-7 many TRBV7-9 CASSLYGYEQYF TGTGCCAGCAGCTTATACGGCTACGAGCAGTACTTC
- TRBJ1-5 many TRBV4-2 CASSQEQGANQPQHF TGTGCCAGCAGCCAAGAACAGGGTGCCAATCAGCCCCAGCATTTT
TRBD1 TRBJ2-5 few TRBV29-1 CSVPDRGGETQYF TGCAGCGTCCCGGACAGGGGGGGCGAGACCCAGTACTTC
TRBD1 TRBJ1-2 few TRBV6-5 CASSYSTGAGYTF TGTGCCAGCAGTTACTCGACAGGGGCCGGCTACACCTTC
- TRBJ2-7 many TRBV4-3 CASSREALGSYEQYF TGCGCCAGCAGCCGGGAAGCACTCGGCTCCTACGAGCAGTACTTC
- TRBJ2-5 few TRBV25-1 CASSEGGLSETQYF TGTGCCAGCAGTGAAGGGGGGCTATCGGAGACCCAGTACTTC
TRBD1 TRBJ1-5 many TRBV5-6 CASSIRDRDQPQHF TGTGCCAGCAGCATACGGGACAGGGATCAGCCCCAGCATTTT
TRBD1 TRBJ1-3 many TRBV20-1 CSASPGGTGNTIYF TGCAGTGCTAGCCCAGGGGGAACTGGAAACACCATATATTTT
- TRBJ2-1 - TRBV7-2 CASSLISITYNEQFF TGTGCCAGCAGCTTAATCTCCATAACCTACAATGAGCAGTTCTTC
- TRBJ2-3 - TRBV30 CAWSGGVSTDTQYF TGTGCCTGGAGTGGTGGGGTTAGCACAGATACGCAGTATTTT
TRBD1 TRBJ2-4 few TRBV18 CASSQGQGESIQYF TGTGCCAGCTCTCAGGGACAGGGCGAGTCCATTCAGTACTTC
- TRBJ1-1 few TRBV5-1 CASSHSGPVNTEAFF TGCGCCAGCAGCCATTCCGGGCCAGTGAACACTGAAGCTTTCTTT
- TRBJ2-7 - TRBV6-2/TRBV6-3 CASSYSTEQYF TGTGCCAGCAGTTACTCGACTGAGCAGTACTTC
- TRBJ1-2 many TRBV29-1 CSSRTPNYGYTF TGCAGCTCCAGGACACCGAACTATGGCTACACCTTC
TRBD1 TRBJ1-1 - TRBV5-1 CASKVTGGNTEAFF TGCGCCAGCAAGGTCACAGGGGGAAACACTGAAGCTTTCTTT
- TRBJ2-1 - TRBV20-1 CSALDYNEQFF TGCAGTGCCCTCGACTACAATGAGCAGTTCTTC
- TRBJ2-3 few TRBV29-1 CSVAEISTDTQYF TGCAGCGTTGCAGAGATTAGCACAGATACGCAGTATTTT
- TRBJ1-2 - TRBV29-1 CSVEQGPNSGYTF TGCAGCGTTGAACAGGGACCGAACTCTGGCTACACCTTC
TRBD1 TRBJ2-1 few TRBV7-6 CASSLEGQGPLIEQFF TGTGCCAGCAGCTTAGAGGGACAGGGGCCCCTCATAGAGCAGTTCTTC
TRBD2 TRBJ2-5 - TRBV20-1 CSARAAGGQETQYF TGCAGTGCTAGGGCAGCGGGGGGCCAGGAGACCCAGTACTTC
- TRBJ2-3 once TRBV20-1 CSARDRVSTDTPYF TGCAGTGCTAGAGATCGTGTCAGCACAGATACGCCGTATTTT